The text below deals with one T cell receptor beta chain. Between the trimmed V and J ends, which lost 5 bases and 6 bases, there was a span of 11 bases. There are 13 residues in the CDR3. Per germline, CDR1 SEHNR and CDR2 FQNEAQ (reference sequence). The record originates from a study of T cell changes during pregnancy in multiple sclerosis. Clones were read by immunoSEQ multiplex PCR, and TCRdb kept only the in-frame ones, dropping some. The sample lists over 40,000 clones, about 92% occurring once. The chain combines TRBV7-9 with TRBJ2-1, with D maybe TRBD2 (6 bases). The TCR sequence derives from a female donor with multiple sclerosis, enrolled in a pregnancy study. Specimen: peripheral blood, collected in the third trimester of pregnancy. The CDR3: CASSVRDFNEQFF. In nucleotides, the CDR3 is TGTGCCAGCAGCGTCCGGGACTTCAATGAGCAGTTCTTC.